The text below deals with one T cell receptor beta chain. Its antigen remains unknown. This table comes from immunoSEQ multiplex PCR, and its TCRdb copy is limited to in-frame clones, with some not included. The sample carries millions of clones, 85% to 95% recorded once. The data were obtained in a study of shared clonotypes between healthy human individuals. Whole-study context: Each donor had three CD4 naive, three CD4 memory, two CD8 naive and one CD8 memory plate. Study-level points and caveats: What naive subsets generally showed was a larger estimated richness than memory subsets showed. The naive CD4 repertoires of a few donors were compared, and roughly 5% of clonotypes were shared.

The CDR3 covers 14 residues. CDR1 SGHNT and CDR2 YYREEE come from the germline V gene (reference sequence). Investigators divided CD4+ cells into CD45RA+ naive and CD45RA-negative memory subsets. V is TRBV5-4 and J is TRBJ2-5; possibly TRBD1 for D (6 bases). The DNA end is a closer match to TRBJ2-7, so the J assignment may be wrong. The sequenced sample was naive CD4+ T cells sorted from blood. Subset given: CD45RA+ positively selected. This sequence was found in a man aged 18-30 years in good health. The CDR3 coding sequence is TGTGCCAGCAGCTTCCCCGGACAGTGGTCCGAGCAGTACTTC. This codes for CASSFPGQWSEQYF.